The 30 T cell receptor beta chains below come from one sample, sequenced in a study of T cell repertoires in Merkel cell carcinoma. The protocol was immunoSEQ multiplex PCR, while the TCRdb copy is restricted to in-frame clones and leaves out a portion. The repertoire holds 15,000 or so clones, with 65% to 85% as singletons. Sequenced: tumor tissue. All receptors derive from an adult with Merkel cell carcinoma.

The CDR3 loop reads CASRLGVRGTDTQYF. CDR3 sequence (DNA): TGTGCCAGCAGGTTGGGAGTACGCGGCACAGATACGCAGTATTTT. The V call is TRBV2, the J call TRBJ2-3; TRBD2 is a possible D gene (5 bases). This CDR3 spans 15 amino acids. Trimming took off 6 bases at V and 1 base at J, with 14 bases between the two ends. Germline V CDR1 and CDR2: SNHLY, FYNNEI. The variable domain in full, with the rest retrieved from reference TRBV2 and TRBJ2-3, is EPEVTQTPSHQVTQMGQEVILRCVPISNHLYFYWYRQILGQKVEFLVSFYNNEISEKSEIFDDQFSVERPDGSNFTLKIRSTKLEDSAMYFCASRLGVRGTDTQYFGPGTRLTVL.

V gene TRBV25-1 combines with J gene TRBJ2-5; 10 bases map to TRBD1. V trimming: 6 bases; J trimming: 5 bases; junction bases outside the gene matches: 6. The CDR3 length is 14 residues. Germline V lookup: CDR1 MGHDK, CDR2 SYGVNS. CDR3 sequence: CASRPGQGMETQYF. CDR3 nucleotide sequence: TGTGCCAGCAGACCGGGACAGGGGATGGAGACCCAGTACTTC.

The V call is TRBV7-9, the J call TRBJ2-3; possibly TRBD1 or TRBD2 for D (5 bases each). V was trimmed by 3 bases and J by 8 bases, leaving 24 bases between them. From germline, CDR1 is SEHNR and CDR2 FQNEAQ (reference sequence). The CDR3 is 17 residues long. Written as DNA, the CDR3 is TGTGCCAGCAGCTTGAGTTTCGGGACCGACGCGTCAGGTACGCAGTATTTT. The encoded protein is CASSLSFGTDASGTQYF.

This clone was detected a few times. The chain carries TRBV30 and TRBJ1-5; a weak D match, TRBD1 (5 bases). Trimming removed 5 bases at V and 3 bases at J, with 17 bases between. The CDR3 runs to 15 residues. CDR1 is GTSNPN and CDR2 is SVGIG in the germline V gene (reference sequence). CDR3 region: CAWGTGVVSNQPQHF. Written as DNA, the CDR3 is TGTGCCTGGGGTACGGGGGTCGTCTCCAATCAGCCCCAGCATTTT.

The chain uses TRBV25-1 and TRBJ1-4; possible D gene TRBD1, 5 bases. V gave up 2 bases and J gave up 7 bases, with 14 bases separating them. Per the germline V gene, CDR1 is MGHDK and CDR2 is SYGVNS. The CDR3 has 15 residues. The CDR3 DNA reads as TGTGCCAGCAGTGAACCGGGGGTTAACAGTGAAAAACTGTTTTTT. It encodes CASSEPGVNSEKLFF.

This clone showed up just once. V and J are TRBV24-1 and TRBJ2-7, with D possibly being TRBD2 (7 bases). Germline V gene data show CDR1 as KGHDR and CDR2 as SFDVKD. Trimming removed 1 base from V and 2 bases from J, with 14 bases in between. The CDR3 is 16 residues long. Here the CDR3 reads CATSDLTQGGTYEQYF. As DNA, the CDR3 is TGTGCCACCAGTGATTTAACACAGGGAGGGACCTACGAGCAGTACTTC.

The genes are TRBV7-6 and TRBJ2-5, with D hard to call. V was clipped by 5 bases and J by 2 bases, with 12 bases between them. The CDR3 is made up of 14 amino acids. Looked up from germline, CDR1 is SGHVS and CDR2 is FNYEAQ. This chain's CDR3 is CASSRVAFQETQYF. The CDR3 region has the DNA TGTGCCAGCAGCAGAGTAGCTTTTCAAGAGACCCAGTACTTC.

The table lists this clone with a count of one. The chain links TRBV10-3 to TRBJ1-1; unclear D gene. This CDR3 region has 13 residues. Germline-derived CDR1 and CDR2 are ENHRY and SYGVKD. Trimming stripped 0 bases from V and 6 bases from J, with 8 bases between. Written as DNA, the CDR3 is TGTGCCATCAGTGAGTCGATGGGAGCTGAAGCTTTCTTT. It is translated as CAISESMGAEAFF.

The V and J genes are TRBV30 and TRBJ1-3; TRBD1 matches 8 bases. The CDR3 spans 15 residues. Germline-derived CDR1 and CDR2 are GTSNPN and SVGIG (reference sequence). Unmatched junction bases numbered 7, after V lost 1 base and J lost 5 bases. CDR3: CAWSARTGRRNTIYF. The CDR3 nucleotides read TGTGCCTGGAGTGCCCGGACAGGGAGAAGAAACACCATATATTTT.

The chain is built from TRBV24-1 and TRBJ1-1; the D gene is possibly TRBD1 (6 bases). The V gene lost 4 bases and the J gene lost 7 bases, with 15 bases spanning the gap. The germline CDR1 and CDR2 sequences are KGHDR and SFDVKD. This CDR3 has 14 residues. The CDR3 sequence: CATSDPKQGGEAFF. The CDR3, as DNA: TGTGCCACCAGTGACCCGAAACAGGGTGGTGAAGCTTTCTTT.

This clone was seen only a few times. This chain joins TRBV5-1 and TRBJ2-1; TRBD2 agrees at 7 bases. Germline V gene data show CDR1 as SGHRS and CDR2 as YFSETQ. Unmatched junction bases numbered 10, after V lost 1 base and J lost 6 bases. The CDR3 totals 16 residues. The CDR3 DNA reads TGCGCCAGCAGCTTGAGCGGGGTAATCTATATCAATGAGCAGTTCTTC. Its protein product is CASSLSGVIYINEQFF.

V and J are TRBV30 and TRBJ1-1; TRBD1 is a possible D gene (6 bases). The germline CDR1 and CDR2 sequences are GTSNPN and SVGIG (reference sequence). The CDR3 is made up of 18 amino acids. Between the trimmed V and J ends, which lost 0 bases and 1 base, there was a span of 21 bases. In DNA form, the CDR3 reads TGTGCCTGGAGTGTTGCCCGAAGGGGGGAGACAGCGAACACTGAAGCTTTCTTT. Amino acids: CAWSVARRGETANTEAFF.

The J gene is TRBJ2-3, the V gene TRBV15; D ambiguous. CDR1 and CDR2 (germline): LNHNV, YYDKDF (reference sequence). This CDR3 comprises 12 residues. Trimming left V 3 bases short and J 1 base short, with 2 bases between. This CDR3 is CATSRGTDTQYF. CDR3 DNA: TGTGCCACCAGCAGGGGCACAGATACGCAGTATTTT.

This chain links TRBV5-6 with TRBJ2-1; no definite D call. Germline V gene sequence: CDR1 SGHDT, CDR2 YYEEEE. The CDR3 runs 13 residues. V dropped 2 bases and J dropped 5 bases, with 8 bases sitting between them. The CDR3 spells CASSLWVNNEQFF. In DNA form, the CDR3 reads TGTGCCAGCAGCTTATGGGTGAACAATGAGCAGTTCTTC. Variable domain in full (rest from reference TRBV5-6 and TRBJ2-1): DAGVTQSPTHLIKTRGQQVTLRCSPKSGHDTVSWYQQALGQGPQFIFQYYEEEERQRGNFPDRFSGHQFPNYSSELNVNALLLGDSALYLCASSLWVNNEQFFGPGTRLTVL.

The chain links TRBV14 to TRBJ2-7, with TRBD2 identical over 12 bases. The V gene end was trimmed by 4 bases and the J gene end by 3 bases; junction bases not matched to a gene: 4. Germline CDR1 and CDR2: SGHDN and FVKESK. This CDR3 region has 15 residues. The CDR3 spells CASSPRLAGVYEQYF. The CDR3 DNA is TGTGCCAGCAGCCCACGACTAGCGGGGGTCTACGAGCAGTACTTC.

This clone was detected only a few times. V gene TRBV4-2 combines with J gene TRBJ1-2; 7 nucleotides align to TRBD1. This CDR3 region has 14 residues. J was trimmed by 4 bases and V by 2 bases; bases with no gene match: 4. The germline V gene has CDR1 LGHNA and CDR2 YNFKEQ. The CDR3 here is CASSQTGVGYGYTF. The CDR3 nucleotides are TGTGCCAGCAGCCAAACAGGGGTCGGCTATGGCTACACCTTC.

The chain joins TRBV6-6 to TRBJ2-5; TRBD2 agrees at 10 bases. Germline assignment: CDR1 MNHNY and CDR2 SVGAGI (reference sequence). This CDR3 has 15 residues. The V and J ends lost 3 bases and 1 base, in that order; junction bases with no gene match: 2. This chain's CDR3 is CASSYVAGGQETQYF. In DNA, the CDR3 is TGTGCCAGCAGTTATGTAGCGGGAGGCCAAGAGACCCAGTACTTC.

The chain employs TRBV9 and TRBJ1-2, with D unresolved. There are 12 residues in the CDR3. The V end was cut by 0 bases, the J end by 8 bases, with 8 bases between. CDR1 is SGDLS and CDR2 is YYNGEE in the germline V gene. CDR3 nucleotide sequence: TGTGCCAGCAGCGTAGGGGTCGGGGGCTACACCTTC. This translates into CASSVGVGGYTF.

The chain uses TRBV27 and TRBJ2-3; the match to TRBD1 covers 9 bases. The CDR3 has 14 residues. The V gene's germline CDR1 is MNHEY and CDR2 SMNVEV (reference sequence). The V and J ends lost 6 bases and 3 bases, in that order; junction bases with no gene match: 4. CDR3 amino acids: CASRGTGWTDTQYF. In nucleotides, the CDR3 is TGTGCCAGCAGAGGGACAGGGTGGACAGATACGCAGTATTTT.

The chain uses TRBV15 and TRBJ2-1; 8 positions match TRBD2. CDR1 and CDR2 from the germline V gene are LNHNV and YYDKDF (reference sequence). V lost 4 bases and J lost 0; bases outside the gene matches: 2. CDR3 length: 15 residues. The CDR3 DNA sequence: TGTGCCACCAGCATAGCGGGGAGCTCCTACAATGAGCAGTTCTTC. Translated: CATSIAGSSYNEQFF.

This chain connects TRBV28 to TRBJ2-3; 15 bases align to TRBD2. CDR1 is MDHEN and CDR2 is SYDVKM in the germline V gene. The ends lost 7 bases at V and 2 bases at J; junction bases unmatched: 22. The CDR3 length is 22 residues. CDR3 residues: CASTAGLAGGFYEFRFTDTQYF. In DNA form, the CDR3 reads TGTGCCAGCACCGCGGGACTAGCGGGAGGATTTTATGAGTTTAGGTTCACAGATACGCAGTATTTT.

The CDR3 DNA is TGTGCCAGCAGCTTTTCCGGACAGGGTGGTCCTGAAGCTTTCTTT. Translation: CASSFSGQGGPEAFF. This chain connects TRBV7-2 to TRBJ1-1, with 8 bases identical to TRBD1. Germline V gene data show CDR1 as SGHTA and CDR2 as FQGNSA. CDR3 length equals 15 residues. J lost 6 bases, V lost 3 bases, and 9 bases had no gene match.

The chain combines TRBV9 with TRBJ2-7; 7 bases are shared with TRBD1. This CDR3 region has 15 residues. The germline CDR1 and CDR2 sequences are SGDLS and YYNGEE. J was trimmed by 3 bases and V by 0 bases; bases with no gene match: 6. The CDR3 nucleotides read TGTGCCAGCAGCGTAGATATAGGGGGCGGCTACGAGCAGTACTTC. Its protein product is CASSVDIGGGYEQYF. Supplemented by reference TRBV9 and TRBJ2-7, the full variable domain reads DSGVTQTPKHLITATGQRVTLRCSPRSGDLSVYWYQQSLDQGLQFLIQYYNGEERAKGNILERFSAQQFPDLHSELNLSSLELGDSALYFCASSVDIGGGYEQYFGPGTRLTVT.

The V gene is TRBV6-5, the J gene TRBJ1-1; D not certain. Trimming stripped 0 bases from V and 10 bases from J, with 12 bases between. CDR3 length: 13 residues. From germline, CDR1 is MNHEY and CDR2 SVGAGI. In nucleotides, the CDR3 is TGTGCCAGCAGTTACTCTGGGAGGCAACTAGCTTTCTTT. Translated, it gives CASSYSGRQLAFF.

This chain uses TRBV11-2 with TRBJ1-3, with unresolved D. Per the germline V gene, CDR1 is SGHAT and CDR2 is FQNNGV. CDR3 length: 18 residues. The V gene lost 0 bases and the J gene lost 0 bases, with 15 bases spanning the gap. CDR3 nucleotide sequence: TGTGCCAGCAGCTTAGAACCCCCCCGACACCACTCTGGAAACACCATATATTTT. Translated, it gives CASSLEPPRHHSGNTIYF.

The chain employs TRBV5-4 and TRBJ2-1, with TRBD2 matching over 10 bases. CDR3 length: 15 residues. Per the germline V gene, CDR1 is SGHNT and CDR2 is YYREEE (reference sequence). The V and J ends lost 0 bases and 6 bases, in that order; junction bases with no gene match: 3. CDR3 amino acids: CASSLASGSGNEQFF. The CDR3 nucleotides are TGTGCCAGCAGCTTGGCTAGCGGGAGCGGCAATGAGCAGTTCTTC.

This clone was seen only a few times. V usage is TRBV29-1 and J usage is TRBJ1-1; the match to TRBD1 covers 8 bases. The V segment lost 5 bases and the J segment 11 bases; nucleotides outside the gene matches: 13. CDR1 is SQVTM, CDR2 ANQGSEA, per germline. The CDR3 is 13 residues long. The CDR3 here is CSVSFDRGAPAFF. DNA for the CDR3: TGCAGCGTTTCCTTTGACAGGGGCGCCCCGGCTTTCTTT.

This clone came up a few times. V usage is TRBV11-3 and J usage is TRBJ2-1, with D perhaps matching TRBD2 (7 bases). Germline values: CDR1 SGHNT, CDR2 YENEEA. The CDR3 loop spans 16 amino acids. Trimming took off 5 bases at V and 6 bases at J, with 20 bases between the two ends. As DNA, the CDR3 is TGTGCCAGCAGCCCCAGCCCGGGGGGCGCTGGCAATGAGCAGTTCTTC. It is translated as CASSPSPGGAGNEQFF.

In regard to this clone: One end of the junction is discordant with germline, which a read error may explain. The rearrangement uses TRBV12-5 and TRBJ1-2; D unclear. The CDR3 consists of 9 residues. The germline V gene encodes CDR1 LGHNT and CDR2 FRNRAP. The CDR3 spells CASGLAPFF. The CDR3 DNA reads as TGTGCTAGTGGTTTGGCACCCTTCTTC.

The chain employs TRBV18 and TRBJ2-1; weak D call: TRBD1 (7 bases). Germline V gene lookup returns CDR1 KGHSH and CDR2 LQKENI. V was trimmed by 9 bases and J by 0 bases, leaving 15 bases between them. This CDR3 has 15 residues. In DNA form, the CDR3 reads TGTGCCAGTAGCGGCGGGGACAGCTCCTACAATGAGCAGTTCTTC. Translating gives CASSGGDSSYNEQFF.